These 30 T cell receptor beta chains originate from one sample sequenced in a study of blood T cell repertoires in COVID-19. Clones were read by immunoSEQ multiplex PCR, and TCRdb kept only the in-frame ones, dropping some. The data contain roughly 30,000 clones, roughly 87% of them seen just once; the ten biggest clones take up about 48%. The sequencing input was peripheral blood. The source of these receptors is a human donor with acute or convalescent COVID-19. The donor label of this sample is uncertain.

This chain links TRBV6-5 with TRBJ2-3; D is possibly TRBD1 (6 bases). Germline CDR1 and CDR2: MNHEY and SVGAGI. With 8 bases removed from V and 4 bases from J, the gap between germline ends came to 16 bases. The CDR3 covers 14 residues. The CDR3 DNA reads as TGTGCCAGCTCTTGGGGGCGACGGCCAGATACGCAGTATTTT. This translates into CASSWGRRPDTQYF.

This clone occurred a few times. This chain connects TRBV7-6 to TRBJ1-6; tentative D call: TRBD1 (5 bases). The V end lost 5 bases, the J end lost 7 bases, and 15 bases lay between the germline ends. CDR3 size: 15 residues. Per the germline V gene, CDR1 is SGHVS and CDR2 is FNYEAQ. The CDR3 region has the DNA TGTGCCAGCAGCCCCCGTGTGGACACCAATTCACCCCTCCACTTT. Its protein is CASSPRVDTNSPLHF.

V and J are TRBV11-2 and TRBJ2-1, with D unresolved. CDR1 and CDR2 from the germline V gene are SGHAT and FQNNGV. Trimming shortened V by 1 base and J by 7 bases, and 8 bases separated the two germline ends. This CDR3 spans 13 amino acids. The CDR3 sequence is CASSLGRRNEQFF. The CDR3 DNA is TGTGCCAGCAGCTTAGGACGCAGGAATGAGCAGTTCTTC.

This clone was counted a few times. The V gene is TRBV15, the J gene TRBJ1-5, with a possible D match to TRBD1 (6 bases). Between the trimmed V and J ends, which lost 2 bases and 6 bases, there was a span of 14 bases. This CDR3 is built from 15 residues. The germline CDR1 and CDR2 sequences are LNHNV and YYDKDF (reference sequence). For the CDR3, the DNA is TGTGCCACCAGCAGACAAACAGGGTGGGCTCAGCCCCAGCATTTT. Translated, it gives CATSRQTGWAQPQHF.

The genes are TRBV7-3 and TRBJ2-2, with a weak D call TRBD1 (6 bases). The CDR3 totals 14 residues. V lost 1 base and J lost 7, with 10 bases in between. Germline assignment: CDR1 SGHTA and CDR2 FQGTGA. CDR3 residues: CASSLSAGVGELFF. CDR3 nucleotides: TGTGCCAGCAGCTTAAGTGCAGGGGTCGGGGAGCTGTTTTTT. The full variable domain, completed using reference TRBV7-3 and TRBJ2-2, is GAGVSQTPSNKVTEKGKYVELRCDPISGHTALYWYRQSLGQGPEFLIYFQGTGAADDSGLPNDRFFAVRPEGSVSTLKIQRTERGDSAVYLCASSLSAGVGELFFGEGSRLTVL.

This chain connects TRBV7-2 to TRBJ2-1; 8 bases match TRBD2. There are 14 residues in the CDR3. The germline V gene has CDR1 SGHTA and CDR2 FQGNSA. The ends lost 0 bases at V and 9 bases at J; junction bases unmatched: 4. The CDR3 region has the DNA TGTGCCAGCAGCTTAGCCGGGACTAGAGGTGAGCAGTTCTTC. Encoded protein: CASSLAGTRGEQFF. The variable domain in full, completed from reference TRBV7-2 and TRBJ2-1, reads GAGVSQSPSNKVTEKGKDVELRCDPISGHTALYWYRQSLGQGLEFLIYFQGNSAPDKSGLPSDRFSAERTGGSVSTLTIQRTQQEDSAVYLCASSLAGTRGEQFFGPGTRLTVL.

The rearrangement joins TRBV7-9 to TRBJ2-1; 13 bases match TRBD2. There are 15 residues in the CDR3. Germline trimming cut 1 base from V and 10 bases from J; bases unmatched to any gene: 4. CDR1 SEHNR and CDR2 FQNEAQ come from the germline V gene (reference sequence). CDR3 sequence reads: CASSLGTSGGEEQFF. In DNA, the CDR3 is TGTGCCAGCAGCTTAGGGACTAGCGGGGGTGAGGAGCAGTTCTTC.

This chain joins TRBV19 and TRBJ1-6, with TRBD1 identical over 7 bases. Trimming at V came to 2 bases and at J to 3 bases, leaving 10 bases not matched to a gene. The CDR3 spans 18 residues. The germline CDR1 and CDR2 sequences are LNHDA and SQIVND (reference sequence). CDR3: CASSINSGQPNYNSPLHF. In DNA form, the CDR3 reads TGTGCCAGTAGTATAAACTCGGGACAGCCGAACTATAATTCACCCCTCCACTTT.

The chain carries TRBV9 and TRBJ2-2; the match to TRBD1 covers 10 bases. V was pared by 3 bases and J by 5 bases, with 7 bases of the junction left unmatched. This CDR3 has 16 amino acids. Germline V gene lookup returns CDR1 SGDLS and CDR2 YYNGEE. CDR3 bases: TGTGCCAGCAGCGGACAGGGGGCTAGCGGGACCGGGGAGCTGTTTTTT. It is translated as CASSGQGASGTGELFF.

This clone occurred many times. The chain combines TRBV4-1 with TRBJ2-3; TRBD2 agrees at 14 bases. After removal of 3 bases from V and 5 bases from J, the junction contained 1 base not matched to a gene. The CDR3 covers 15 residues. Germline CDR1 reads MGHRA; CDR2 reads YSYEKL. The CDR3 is CASSQTSGGGDTQYF. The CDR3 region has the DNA TGCGCCAGCAGCCAGACTAGCGGGGGGGGAGATACGCAGTATTTT.

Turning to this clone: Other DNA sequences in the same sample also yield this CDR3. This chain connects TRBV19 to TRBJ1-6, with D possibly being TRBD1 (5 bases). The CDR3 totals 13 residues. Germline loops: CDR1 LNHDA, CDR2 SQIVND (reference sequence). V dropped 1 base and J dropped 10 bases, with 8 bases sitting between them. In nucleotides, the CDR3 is TGTGCCAGTAGTATAGGCGGGGACTCACCCCTCCACTTT. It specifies CASSIGGDSPLHF.

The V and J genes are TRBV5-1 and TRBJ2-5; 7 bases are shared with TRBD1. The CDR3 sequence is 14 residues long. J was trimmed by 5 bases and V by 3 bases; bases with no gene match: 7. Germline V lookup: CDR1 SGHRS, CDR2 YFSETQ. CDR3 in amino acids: CASSSTGYAETQYF. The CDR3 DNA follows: TGCGCCAGCAGCTCGACAGGGTACGCGGAGACCCAGTACTTC.

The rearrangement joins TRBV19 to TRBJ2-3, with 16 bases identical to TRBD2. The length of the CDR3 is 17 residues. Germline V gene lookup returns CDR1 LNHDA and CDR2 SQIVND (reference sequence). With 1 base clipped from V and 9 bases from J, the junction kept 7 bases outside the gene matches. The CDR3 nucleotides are TGTGCCAGTAGTATAGTACAAGGGACTAGCGGGAGGGTCACGCAGTATTTT. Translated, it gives CASSIVQGTSGRVTQYF.

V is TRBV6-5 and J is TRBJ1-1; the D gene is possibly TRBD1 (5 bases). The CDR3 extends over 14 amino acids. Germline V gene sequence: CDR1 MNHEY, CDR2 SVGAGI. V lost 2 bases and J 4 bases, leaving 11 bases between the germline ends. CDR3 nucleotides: TGTGCCAGCAGTTACGATAACAGGATCACTGAAGCTTTCTTT. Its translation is CASSYDNRITEAFF.

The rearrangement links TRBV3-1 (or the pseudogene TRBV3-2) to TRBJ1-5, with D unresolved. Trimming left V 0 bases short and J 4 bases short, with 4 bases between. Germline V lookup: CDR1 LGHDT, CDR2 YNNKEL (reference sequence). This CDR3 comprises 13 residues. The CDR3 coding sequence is TGTGCCAGCAGCCAAGACCTGAATCAGCCCCAGCATTTT. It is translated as CASSQDLNQPQHF.

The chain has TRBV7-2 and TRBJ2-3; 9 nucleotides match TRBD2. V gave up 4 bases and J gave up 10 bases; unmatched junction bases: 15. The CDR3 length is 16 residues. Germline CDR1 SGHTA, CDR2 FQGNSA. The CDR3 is CASSSPTSGGLGAQYF. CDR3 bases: TGTGCCAGCAGCTCCCCGACTAGCGGTGGCCTGGGGGCGCAGTATTTT.

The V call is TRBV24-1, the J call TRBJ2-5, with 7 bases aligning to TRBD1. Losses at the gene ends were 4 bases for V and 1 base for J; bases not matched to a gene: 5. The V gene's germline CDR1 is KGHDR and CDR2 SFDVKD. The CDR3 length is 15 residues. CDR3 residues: CATSDLTGFQETQYF. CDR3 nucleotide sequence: TGTGCCACCAGTGACCTGACAGGGTTCCAAGAGACCCAGTACTTC.

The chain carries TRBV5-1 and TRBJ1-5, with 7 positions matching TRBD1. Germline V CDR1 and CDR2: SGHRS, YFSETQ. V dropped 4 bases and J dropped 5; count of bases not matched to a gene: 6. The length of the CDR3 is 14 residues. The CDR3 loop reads CASSEGQRDQPQHF. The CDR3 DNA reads TGCGCCAGCAGCGAGGGACAGCGGGATCAGCCCCAGCATTTT. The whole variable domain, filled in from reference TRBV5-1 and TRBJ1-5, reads KAGVTQTPRYLIKTRGQQVTLSCSPISGHRSVSWYQQTPGQGLQFLFEYFSETQRNKGNFPGRFSGRQFSNSRSEMNVSTLELGDSALYLCASSEGQRDQPQHFGDGTRLSIL.

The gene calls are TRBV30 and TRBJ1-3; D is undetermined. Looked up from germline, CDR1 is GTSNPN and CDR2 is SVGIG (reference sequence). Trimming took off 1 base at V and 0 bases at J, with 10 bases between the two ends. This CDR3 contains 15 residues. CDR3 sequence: CAWSGSKLSGNTIYF. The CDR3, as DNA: TGTGCCTGGAGTGGGTCCAAACTCTCTGGAAACACCATATATTTT.

The CDR3 reads CASSLPTRGVAVNEQFF. The CDR3 DNA reads as TGTGCCAGCAGCTTACCAACCAGGGGGGTGGCGGTCAATGAGCAGTTCTTC. The chain joins TRBV11-2 to TRBJ2-1; TRBD1 might be the D (7 bases). The CDR3 loop spans 17 amino acids. V was cut by 2 bases and J by 6 bases, with 20 bases left in between. CDR1 and CDR2 from the germline V gene are SGHAT and FQNNGV.

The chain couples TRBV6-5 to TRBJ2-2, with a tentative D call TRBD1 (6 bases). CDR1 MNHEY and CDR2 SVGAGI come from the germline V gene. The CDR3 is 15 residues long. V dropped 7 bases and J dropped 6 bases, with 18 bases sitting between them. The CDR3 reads CASTLQQGVPGELFF. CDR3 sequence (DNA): TGTGCCAGCACCCTCCAACAGGGAGTGCCCGGGGAGCTGTTTTTT.

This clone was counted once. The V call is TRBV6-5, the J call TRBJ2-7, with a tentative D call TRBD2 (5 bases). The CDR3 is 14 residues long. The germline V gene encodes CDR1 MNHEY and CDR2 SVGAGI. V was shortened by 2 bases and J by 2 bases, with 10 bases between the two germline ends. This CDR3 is CASSYARVPYEQYF. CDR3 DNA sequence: TGTGCCAGCAGTTACGCGAGGGTTCCCTACGAGCAGTACTTC.

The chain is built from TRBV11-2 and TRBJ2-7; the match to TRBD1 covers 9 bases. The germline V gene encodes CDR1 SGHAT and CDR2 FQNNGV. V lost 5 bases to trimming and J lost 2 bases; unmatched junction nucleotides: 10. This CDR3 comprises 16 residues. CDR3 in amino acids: CASSPQGTGIPYEQYF. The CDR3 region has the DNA TGTGCCAGCAGCCCCCAGGGGACAGGGATTCCCTACGAGCAGTACTTC. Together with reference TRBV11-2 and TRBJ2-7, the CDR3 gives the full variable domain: EAGVAQSPRYKIIEKRQSVAFWCNPISGHATLYWYQQILGQGPKLLIQFQNNGVVDDSQLPKDRFSAERLKGVDSTLKIQPAKLEDSAVYLCASSPQGTGIPYEQYFGPGTRLTVT.

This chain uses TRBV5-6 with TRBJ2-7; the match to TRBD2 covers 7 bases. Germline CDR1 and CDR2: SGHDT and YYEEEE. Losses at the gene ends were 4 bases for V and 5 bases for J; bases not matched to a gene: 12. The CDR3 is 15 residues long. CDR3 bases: TGTGCCAGCAGCCACCGAACCGGGGGAGGGGACGAGCAGTACTTC. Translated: CASSHRTGGGDEQYF.

The CDR3 nucleotides are TGTGCCAGCAGTTTGCCCCATGACCGGGGGTCCAATGAGCAGTTCTTC. This codes for CASSLPHDRGSNEQFF. The chain employs TRBV6-2 or TRBV6-3 and TRBJ2-1, with D perhaps TRBD2 (6 bases). Germline V gene sequence: CDR1 MNHEY, CDR2 SVGEGT. The V end was cut by 4 bases, the J end by 6 bases, with 19 bases between. CDR3 length: 16 amino acids.

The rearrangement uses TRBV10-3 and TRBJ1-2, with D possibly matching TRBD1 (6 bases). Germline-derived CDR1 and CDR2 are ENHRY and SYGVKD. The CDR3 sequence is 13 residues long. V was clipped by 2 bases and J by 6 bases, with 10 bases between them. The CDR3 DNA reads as TGTGCCATCAGTGAGGGAAGGACAGATGGCTACACCTTC. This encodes CAISEGRTDGYTF.

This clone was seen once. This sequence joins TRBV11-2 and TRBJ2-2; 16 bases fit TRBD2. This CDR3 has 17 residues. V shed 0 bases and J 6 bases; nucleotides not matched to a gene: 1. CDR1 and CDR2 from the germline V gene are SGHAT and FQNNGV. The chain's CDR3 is CASSLEGLAGGPGELFF. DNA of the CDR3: TGTGCCAGCAGCTTAGAGGGACTAGCGGGAGGGCCCGGGGAGCTGTTTTTT.

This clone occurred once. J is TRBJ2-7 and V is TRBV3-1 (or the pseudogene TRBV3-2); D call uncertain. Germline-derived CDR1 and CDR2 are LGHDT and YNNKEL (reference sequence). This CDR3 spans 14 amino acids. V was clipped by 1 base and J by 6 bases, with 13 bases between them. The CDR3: CASSQARWATEQYF. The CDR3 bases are TGTGCCAGCAGCCAAGCCCGTTGGGCGACCGAGCAGTACTTC.

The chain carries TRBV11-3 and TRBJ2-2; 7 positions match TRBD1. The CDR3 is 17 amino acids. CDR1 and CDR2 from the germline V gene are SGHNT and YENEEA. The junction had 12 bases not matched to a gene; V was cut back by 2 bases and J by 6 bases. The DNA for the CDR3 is TGTGCCAGCAGCTTACCAGGGGACAGCCTTTTTCCCGGGGAGCTGTTTTTT. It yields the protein CASSLPGDSLFPGELFF.

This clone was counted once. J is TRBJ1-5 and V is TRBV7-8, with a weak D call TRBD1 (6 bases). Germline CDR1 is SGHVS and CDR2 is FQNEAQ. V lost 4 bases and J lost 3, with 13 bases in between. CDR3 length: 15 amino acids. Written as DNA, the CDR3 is TGTGCCAGCAGCTCTTCAGGACAGTACAATCAGCCCCAGCATTTT. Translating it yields CASSSSGQYNQPQHF.